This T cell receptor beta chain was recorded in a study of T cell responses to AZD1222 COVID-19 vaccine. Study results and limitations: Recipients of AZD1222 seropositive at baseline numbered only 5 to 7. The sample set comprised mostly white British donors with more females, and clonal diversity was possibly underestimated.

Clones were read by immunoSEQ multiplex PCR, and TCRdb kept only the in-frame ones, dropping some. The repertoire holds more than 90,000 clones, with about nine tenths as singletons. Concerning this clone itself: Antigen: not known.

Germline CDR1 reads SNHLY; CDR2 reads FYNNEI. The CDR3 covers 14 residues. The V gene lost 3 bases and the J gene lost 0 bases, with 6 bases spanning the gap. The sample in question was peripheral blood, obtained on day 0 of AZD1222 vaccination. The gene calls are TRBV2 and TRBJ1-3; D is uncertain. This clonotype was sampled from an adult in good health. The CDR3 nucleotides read TGTGCCAGCAGTGACGCGACCTCTGGAAACACCATATATTTT. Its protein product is CASSDATSGNTIYF.